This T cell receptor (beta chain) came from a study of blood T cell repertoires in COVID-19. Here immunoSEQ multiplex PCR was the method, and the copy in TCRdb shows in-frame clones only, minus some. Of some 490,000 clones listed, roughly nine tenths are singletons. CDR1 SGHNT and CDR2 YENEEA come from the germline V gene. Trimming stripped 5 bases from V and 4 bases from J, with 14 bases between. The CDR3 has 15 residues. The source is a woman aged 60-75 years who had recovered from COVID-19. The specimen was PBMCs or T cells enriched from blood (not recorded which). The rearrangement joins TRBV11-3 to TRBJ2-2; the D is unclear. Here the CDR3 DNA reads TGTGCCAGCAGCCCCGTCATAGGAGCCACCGGGGAGCTGTTTTTT. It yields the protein CASSPVIGATGELFF.